This entry describes one T cell receptor (beta chain). The sample holds many counts of this clonotype. This clone's antigen is unknown. Base qualities are missing; no much larger clone stands one base away. The TCR beta CDR3 regions were amplified from RNA transcripts. A first-round RT-PCR of the TCR CDR3 used the HTBI primer set with the Qiagen OneStep RT-PCR kit. The libraries were constructed in a second round of multiplex PCR and then size-selected and purified. Paired-end sequencing of the libraries was performed with 100 bp reads on an Illumina HiSeq2000. The original pipeline was this. SOAPnuke was used to process the raw data, throwing out any read that contained adapters or uncalled bases, had a mean Phred below 15, or lacked an exact constant-primer or identifier match. COPE v1.2.5 was used to merge the high-quality paired reads, and each unique nucleotide sequence was defined as a clonotype. MiTCR v1.1 was used to align the clonotypes against IMGT TRBV, TRBD and TRBJ reference segments. Analysis was restricted to V-J combinations with a frequency above 0.0001, which covered approximately 99% of repertoires. A TCS score was defined as the ratio of F50 (clonal expansion) to E x V (chaos), with BLOSUM62-based TCRdist applied between CDR3 peptides within each V-J. Welch's t-statistics and random forest reduced 450 to 600 V-J features to around 14, which were used in a naive Bayes classifier (R e1071). TCRdb cleaned the public reads at Q25 with fastp, built clones with MiXCR and kept in-frame beta chains. Rows are combined by CDR3 protein, so each entry shows the most common genes and DNA. For this entry, the V and J calls and clone size follow TCRdb and not the study's own pipeline. Counted in this sample were a few hundred thousand distinct CDR3 sequences; less than 15% of them appeared once. The ten largest clones take up 9% to 9.5% of the sample.

The source of the sample is a study of T cells in Graves' hyperthyroidism and ophthalmopathy (dated by TCRdb to the late 2010s). Study-level background: Peripheral blood was sampled at the time of initial diagnosis, prior to any treatment. To identify distinguishing TCR V-J signatures, a discovery cohort of 100 patients was used, comprising 40 to 45 with Graves' ophthalmopathy and around 57 with stable Graves' hyperthyroidism. An independent validation cohort of some 18 hyperthyroidism patients and over 15 patients who later progressed to ophthalmopathy tested prospective prediction of ophthalmopathy. The 100 discovery patients were divided at random into training and test sets in a 7:3 ratio. Thyroid tissue and blood T-cell repertoires from six Graves' hyperthyroidism patients were also compared in the study. Once sampling was done, hyperthyroidism patients were given methimazole at a starting dose of 30 mg daily, whereas ophthalmopathy patients were given high-dose intravenous methylprednisolone. TCR Vbeta CDR3 sequencing of fewer than 150 peripheral blood samples (43 ophthalmopathy, 70 to 85 hyperthyroidism and 17 progressor patients) is reported in the paper. What the study reported, not specific to this receptor: Ophthalmopathy was separated from stable hyperthyroidism by a 13 V-J signature model, with over 85% sensitivity and approximately 84% specificity obtained in cross-validation and 80%/75% obtained in testing. Sample size was not statistically predetermined, and blinding of investigators to group allocation was not performed. In validation, the model predicted progression to ophthalmopathy with approximately 70% sensitivity and less than 80% specificity, a median of about 6.7 months before onset. Most expanded thyroid clonotypes (frequency above 0.001) were also detected in blood, suggesting blood repertoires may reflect thyroid immune responses.

Stable Graves' hyperthyroidism was defined as the absence of progression to ophthalmopathy over 18 months of follow-up. Hyperthyroidism patients were newly diagnosed, had a disease duration of under 2 months, and were aged 18 to 65 years. Exclusion was applied to patients with uncontrolled infections, other autoimmune diseases, pregnancy or lactation. Diagnoses were established on the basis of clinical symptoms, serum thyroxine and TRAb, thyroid ultrasound, and orbital computed tomography. Ficoll-Paque density gradient centrifugation was used to isolate PBMCs from 8 to 10 ml of fresh peripheral blood. Total RNA was extracted with Trizol reagent, and quality was checked on an Agilent 2100 Bioanalyzer. This TCR was sampled from a woman aged 18-29 years with Graves' hyperthyroidism. Sequencing used blood.

The nucleotide sequence reads TGTGCCAGCAGTGAGGGGTCGGGGTTCTACGAGCAGTACTTC. It encodes CASSEGSGFYEQYF. Rearrangement joined TRBV2 to TRBJ2-7; TRBD2 is a weak D gene call, 5 bases matching. The CDR3 starts with the cysteine, ends with the phenylalanine, and has 14 residues. The entry retains the CDR3 DNA only, 42 bases that are in frame from base 1. V and J are truncated by 3 bases and 3 bases respectively, leaving an intervening sequence of 12 bases. CDR1 and CDR2 are read off the germline V gene as SNHLY and FYNNEI.